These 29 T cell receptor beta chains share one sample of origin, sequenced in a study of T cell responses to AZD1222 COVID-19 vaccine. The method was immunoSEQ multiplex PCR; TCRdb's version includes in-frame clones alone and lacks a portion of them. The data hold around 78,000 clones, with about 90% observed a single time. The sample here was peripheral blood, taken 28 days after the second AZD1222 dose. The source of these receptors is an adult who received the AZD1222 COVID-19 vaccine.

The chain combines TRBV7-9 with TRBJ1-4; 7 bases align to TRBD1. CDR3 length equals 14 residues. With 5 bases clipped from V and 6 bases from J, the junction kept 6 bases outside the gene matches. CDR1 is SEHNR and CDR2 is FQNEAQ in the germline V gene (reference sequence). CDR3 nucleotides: TGTGCCAGCAGCCCCAGGGGGACCCATGAAAAACTGTTTTTT. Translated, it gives CASSPRGTHEKLFF.

CDR3 sequence reads: CATSPRGPYNEQFF. CDR3 nucleotide sequence: TGTGCCACCAGCCCCAGGGGCCCCTACAATGAGCAGTTCTTC. The V call is TRBV24-1, the J call TRBJ2-1, with D maybe TRBD1 (6 bases). Germline-derived CDR1 and CDR2 are KGHDR and SFDVKD. V was clipped by 7 bases and J by 2 bases, with 11 bases between them. The CDR3 runs 14 residues.

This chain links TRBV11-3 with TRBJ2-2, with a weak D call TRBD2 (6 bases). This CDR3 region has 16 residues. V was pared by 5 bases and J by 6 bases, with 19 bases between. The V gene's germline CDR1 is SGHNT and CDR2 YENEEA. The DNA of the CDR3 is TGTGCCAGCAGCGCTGGACTACTAGGTTCAGCCGGGGAGCTGTTTTTT. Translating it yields CASSAGLLGSAGELFF.

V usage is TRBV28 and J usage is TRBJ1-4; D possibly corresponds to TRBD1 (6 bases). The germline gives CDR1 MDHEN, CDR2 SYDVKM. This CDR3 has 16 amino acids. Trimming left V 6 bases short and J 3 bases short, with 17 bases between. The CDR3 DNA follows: TGTGCCAGCAGAACCGACAGGATGGAGGCTAATGAAAAACTGTTTTTT. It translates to CASRTDRMEANEKLFF.

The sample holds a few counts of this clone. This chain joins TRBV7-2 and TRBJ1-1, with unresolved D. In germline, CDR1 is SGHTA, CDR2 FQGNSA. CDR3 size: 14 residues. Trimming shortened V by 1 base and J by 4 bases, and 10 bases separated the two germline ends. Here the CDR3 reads CASSLVGRTTEAFF. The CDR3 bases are TGTGCCAGCAGCTTAGTCGGGAGGACCACTGAAGCTTTCTTT.

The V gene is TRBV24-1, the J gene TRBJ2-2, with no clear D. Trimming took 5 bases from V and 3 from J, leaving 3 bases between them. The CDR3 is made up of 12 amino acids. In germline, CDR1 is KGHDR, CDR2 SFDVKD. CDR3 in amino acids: CATSGDTGELFF. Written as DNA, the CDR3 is TGTGCCACCAGTGGAGACACCGGGGAGCTGTTTTTT.

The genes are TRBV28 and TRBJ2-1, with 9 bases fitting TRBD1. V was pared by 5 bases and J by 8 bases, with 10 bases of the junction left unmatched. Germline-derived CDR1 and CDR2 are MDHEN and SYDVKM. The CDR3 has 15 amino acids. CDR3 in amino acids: CASSSSGTGFHEQFF. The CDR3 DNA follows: TGTGCCAGCAGTAGCTCCGGGACAGGGTTCCATGAGCAGTTCTTC.

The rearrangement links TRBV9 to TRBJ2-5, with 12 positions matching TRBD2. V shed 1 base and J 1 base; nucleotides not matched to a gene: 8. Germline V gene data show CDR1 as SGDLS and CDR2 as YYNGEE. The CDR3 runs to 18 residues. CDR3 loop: CASSVFGLAGGTQETQYF. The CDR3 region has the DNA TGTGCCAGCAGCGTATTCGGTCTAGCGGGGGGGACCCAAGAGACCCAGTACTTC.

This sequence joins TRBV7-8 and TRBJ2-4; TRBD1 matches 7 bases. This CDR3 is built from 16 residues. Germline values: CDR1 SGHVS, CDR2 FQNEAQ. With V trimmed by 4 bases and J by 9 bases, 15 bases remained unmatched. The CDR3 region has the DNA TGTGCCAGCAGCTCGGGACAGTCGGCTGCCAACACCATTCAGTACTTC. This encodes CASSSGQSAANTIQYF.

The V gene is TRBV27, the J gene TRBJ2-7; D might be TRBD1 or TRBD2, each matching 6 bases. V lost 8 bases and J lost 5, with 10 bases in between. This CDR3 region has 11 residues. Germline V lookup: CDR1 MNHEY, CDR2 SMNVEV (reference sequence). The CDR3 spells CASSGGDEQYF. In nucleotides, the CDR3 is TGTGCCAGCTCCGGGGGCGACGAGCAGTACTTC.

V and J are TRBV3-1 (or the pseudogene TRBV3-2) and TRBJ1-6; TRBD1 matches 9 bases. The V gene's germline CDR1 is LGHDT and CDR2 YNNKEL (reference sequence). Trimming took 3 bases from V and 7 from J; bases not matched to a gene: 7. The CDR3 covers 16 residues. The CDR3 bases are TGTGCCAGCAGCCAGACGGGACAGGGATCCAATTCACCCCTCCACTTT. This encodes CASSQTGQGSNSPLHF.

The CDR3 nucleotides are TGTGCCAGCAGAAAACAGGGAGACTATGGCTACACCTTC. Translating it yields CASRKQGDYGYTF. The gene calls are TRBV6-4 and TRBJ1-2, with D perhaps matching TRBD1 (6 bases). With 6 bases removed from V and 3 bases from J, the gap between germline ends came to 11 bases. The germline CDR1 and CDR2 sequences are MRHNA and SNTAGT. The CDR3 spans 13 residues.

CDR3 amino acids: CASSHGRGPNYGYTF. The CDR3 DNA reads as TGCGCCAGCAGCCACGGCCGGGGCCCTAACTATGGCTACACCTTC. The rearrangement links TRBV4-1 to TRBJ1-2; D is perhaps TRBD1 (5 bases). Germline V gene sequence: CDR1 MGHRA, CDR2 YSYEKL. The V end lost 3 bases, the J end lost 0 bases, and 11 bases lay between the germline ends. The CDR3 has 15 amino acids.

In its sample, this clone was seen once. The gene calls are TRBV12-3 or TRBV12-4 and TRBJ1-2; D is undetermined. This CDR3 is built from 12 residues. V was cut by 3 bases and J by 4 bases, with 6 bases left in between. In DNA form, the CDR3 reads TGTGCCAGCAGTTTCTCAGGCTATGGCTACACCTTC. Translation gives CASSFSGYGYTF.

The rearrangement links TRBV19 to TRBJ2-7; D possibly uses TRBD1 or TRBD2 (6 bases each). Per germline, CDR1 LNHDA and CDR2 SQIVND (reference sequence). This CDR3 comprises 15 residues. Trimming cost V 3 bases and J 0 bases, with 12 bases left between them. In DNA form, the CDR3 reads TGTGCCAGTAGTATCGGGGGCCGGGGCTCCTACGAGCAGTACTTC. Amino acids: CASSIGGRGSYEQYF.

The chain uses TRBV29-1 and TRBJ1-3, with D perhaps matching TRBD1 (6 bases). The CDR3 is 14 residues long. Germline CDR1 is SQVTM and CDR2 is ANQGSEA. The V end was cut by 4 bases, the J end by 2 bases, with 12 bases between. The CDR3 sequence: CSVVGAGAGNTIYF. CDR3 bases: TGCAGCGTTGTAGGTGCAGGGGCTGGAAACACCATATATTTT.

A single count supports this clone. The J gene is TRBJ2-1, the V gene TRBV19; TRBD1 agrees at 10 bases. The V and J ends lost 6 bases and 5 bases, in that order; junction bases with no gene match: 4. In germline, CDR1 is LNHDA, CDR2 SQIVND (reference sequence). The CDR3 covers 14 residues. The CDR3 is CASRTGGRNNEQFF. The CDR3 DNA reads TGTGCCAGTAGGACAGGGGGCCGCAACAATGAGCAGTTCTTC.

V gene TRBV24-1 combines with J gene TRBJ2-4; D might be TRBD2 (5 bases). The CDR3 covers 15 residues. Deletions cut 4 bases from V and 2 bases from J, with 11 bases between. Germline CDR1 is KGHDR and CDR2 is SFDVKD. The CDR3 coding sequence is TGTGCCACCAGTGAAGCCGGAGGAACCAAAAACATTCAGTACTTC. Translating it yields CATSEAGGTKNIQYF.

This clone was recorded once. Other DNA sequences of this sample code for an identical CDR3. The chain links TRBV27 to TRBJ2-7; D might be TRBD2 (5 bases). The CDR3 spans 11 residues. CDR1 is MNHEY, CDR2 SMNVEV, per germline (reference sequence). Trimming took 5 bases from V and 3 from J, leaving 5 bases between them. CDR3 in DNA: TGTGCCAGCAGTGCGGGCTACGAGCAGTACTTC. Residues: CASSAGYEQYF.

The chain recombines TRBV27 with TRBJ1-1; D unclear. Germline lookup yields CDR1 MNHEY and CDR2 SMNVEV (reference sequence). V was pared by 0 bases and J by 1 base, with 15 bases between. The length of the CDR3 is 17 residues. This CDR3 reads CASSLSLSARQNTEAFF. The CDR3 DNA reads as TGTGCCAGCAGTTTATCCCTCTCCGCGAGACAGAACACTGAAGCTTTCTTT.

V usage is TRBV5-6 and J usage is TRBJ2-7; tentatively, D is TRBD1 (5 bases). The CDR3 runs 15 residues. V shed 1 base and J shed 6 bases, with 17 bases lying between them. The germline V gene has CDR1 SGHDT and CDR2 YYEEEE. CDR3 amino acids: CASSLTSGPMGEQYF. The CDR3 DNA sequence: TGTGCCAGCAGCTTGACGTCAGGGCCGATGGGCGAGCAGTACTTC.

DNA of the CDR3: TGTGCCAGCAGTTACTTACAGGGGGAGCAGTACTTC. Protein product: CASSYLQGEQYF. V and J are TRBV6-5 and TRBJ2-7; 7 bases match TRBD1. V lost 1 base and J lost 7; bases outside the gene matches: 1. This CDR3 is built from 12 residues. Germline CDR1 MNHEY, CDR2 SVGAGI.

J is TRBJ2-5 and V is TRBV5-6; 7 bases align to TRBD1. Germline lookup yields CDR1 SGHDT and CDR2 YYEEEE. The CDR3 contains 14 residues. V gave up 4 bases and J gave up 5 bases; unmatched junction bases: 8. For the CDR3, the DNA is TGTGCCAGCAGCCGCAACAGGGGATGGGAGACCCAGTACTTC. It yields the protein CASSRNRGWETQYF.

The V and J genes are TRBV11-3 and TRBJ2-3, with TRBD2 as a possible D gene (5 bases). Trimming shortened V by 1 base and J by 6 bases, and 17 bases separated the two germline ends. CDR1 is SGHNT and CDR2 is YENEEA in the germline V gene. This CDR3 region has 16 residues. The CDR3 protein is CASSLGGLLTGDTQYF. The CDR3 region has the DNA TGTGCCAGCAGCTTAGGAGGGCTCTTAACTGGGGATACGCAGTATTTT. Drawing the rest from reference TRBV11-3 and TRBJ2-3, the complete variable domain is EAGVVQSPRYKIIEKKQPVAFWCNPISGHNTLYWYLQNLGQGPELLIRYENEEAVDDSQLPKDRFSAERLKGVDSTLKIQPAELGDSAVYLCASSLGGLLTGDTQYFGPGTRLTVL.

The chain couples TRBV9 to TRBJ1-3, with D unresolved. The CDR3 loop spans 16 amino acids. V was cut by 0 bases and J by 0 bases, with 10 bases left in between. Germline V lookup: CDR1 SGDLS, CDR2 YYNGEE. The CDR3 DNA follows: TGTGCCAGCAGCGTAGCTCAGAGAAACTCTGGAAACACCATATATTTT. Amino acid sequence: CASSVAQRNSGNTIYF.

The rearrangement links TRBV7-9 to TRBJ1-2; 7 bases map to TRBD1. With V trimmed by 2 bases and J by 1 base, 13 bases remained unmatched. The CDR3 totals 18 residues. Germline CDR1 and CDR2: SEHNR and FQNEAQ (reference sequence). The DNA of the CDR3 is TGTGCCAGCAGCTTAACCCCGGTGTGGGGACAGATTAACTATGGCTACACCTTC. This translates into CASSLTPVWGQINYGYTF.

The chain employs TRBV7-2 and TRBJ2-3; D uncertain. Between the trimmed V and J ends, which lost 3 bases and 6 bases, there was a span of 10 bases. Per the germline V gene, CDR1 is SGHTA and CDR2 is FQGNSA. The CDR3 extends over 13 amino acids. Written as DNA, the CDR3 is TGTGCCAGCAGCTTTATCCCGGCGGATACGCAGTATTTT. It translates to CASSFIPADTQYF.

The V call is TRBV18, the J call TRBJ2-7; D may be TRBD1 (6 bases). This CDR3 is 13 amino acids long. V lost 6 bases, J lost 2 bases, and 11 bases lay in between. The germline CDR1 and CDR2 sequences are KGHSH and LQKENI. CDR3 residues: CASSADSTYEQYF. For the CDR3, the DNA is TGTGCCAGCTCTGCGGACAGTACCTACGAGCAGTACTTC.

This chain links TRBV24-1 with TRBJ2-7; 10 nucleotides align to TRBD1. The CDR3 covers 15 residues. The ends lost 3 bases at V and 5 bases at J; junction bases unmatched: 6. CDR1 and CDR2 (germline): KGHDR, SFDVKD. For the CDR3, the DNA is TGTGCCACCAGTGATCCGGGACAGGGGAACCACGAGCAGTACTTC. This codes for CATSDPGQGNHEQYF.